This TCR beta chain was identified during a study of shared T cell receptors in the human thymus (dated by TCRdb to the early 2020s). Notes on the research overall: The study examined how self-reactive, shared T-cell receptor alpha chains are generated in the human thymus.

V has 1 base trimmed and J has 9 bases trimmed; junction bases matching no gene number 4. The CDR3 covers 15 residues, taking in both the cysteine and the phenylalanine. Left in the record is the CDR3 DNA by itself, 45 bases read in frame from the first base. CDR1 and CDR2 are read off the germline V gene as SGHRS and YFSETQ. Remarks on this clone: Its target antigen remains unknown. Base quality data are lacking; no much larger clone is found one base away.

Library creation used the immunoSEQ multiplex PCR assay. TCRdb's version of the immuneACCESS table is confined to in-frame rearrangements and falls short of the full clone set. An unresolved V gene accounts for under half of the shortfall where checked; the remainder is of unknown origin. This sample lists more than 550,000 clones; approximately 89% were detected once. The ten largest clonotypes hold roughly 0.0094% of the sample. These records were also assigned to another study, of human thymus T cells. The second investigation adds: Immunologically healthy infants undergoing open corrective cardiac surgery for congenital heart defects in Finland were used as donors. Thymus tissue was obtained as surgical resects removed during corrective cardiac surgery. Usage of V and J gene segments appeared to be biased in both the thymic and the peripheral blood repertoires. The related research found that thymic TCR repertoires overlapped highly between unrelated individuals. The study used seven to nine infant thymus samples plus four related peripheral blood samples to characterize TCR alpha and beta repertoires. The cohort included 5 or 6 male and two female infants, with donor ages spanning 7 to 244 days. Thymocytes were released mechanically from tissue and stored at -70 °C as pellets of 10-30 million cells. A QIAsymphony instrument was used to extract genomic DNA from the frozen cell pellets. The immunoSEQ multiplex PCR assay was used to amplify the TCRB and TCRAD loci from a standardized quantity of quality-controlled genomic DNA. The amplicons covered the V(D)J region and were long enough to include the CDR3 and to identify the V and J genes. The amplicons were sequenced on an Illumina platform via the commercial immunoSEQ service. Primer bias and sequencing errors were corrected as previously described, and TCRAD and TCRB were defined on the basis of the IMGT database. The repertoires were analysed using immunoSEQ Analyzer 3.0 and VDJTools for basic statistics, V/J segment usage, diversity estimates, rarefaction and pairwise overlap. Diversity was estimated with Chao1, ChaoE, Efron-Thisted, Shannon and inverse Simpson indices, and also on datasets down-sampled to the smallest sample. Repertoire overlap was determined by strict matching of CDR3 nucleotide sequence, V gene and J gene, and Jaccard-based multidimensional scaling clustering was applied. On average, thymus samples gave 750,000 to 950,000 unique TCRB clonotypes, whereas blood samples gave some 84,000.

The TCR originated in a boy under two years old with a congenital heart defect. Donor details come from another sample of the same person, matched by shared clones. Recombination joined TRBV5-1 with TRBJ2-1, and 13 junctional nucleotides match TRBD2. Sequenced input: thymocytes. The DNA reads TGCGCCAGCAGCTTGACTAGCGGGAGGGCCGGTGAGCAGTTCTTC. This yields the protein CASSLTSGRAGEQFF.